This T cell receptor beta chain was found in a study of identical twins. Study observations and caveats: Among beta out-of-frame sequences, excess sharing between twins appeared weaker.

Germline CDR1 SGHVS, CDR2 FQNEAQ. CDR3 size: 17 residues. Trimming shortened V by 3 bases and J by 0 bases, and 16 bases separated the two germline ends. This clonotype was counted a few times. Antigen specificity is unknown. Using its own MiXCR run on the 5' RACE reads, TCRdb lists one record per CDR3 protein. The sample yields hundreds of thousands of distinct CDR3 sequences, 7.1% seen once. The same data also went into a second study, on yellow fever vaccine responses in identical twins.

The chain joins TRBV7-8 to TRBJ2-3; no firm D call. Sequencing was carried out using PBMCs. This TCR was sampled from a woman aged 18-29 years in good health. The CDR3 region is CASSFFKVPSSTDTQYF. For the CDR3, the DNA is TGTGCCAGCAGCTTTTTTAAGGTTCCTTCTAGCACAGATACGCAGTATTTT. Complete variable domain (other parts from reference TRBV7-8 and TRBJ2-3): GAGVSQSPRYKVAKRGQDVALRCDPISGHVSLFWYQQALGQGPEFLTYFQNEAQLDKSGLPSDRFFAERPEGSVSTLKIQRTQQEDSAVYLCASSFFKVPSSTDTQYFGPGTRLTVL.